This T cell receptor beta chain was profiled in a study of T cells in Graves' hyperthyroidism and ophthalmopathy. The CDR3 runs to 13 residues. Deletions cut 10 bases from V and 2 bases from J, with 13 bases between. CDR1 is SGDLS and CDR2 is YYNGEE in the germline V gene. Active moderate-to-severe ophthalmopathy, Clinical Activity Score at least 3, NOSPECS at least 4, under 3 months' duration. Not enrolled were patients with uncontrolled infection, other autoimmune disease, pregnancy or lactation. Cells are PBMCs isolated from more than 8.5 ml of fresh blood. RNA transcripts yielded amplified TCR beta CDR3 regions. The HTBI set primed first-round TCR CDR3 RT-PCR. Using its own MiXCR run on the multiplex PCR reads, TCRdb lists one record per CDR3 protein. The table records over 500,000 distinct CDR3 sequences, roughly a sixth of them present only once.

This sequence joins TRBV9 and TRBJ2-1, with D perhaps TRBD2 (5 bases). The sequenced material came from blood. The origin of this receptor is a woman aged 18-35 years with Graves' ophthalmopathy. The CDR3 DNA sequence: TGTGCCGGGTCGCCAGCGGCCTACAATGAGCAGTTCTTC. Residues: CAGSPAAYNEQFF.